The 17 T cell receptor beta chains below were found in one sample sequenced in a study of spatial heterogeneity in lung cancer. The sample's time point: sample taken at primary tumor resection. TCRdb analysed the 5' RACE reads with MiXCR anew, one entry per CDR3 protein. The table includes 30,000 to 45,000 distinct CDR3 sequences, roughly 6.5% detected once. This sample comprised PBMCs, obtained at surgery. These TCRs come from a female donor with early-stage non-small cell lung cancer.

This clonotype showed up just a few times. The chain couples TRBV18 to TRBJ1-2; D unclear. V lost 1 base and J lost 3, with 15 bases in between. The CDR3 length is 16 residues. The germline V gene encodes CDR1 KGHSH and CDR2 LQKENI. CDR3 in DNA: TGTGCCAGCTCACCACTTTCCGGGGAAAGTGACTATGGCTACACCTTC. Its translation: CASSPLSGESDYGYTF.

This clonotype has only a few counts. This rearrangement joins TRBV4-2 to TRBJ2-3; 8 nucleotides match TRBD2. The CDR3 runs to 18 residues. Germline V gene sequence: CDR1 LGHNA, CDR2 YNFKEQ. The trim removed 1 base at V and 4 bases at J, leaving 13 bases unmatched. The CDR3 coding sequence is TGTGCCAGCAGCCAAGCTCGGGGGGATAGCGGGGAGCCAGATACGCAGTATTTT. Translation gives CASSQARGDSGEPDTQYF.

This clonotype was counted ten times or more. The chain's CDR3 is CASSFYFSSYEQYF. DNA for the CDR3: TGCGCCAGCAGCTTTTACTTCTCCAGCTACGAGCAGTACTTC. The V and J genes are TRBV4-1 and TRBJ2-7; the D is unclear. V was pared by 5 bases and J by 3 bases, with 14 bases between. This CDR3 contains 14 residues. Germline V lookup: CDR1 MGHRA, CDR2 YSYEKL.

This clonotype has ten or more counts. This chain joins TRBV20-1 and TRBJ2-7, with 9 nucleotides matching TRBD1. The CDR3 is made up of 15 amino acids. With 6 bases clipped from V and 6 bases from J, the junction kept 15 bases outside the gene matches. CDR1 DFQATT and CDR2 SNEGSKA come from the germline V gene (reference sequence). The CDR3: CSAGTPGQGKGEQYF. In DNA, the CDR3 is TGCAGTGCCGGAACCCCGGGACAGGGAAAGGGCGAGCAGTACTTC.

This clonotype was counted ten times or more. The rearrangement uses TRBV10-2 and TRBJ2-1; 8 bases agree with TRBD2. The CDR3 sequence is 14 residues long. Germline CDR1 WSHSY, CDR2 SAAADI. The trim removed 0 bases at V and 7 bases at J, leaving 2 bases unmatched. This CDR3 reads CASSESTGGNEQFF. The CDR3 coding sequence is TGCGCCAGCAGTGAGTCGACGGGGGGGAATGAGCAGTTCTTC.

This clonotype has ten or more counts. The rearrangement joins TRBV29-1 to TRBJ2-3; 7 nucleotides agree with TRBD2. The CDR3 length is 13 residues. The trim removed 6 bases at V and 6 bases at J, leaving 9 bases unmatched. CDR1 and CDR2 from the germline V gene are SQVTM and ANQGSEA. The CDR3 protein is CSVGEGKRDTQYF. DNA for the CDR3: TGCAGCGTCGGGGAGGGGAAAAGGGATACGCAGTATTTT.

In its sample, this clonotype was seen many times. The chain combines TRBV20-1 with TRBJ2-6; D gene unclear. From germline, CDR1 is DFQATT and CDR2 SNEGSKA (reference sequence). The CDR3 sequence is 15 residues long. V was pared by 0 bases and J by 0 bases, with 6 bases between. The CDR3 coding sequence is TGCAGTGCTAGAGATTTACTCTCTGGGGCCAACGTCCTGACTTTC. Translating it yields CSARDLLSGANVLTF.

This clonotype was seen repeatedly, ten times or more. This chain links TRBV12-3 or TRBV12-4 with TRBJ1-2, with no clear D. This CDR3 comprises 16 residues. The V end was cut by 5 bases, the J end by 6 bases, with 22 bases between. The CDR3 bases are TGTGCCAGCAGTCCTTACGCCCCGGGTCTCAAGAATGGCTACACCTTC. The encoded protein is CASSPYAPGLKNGYTF.

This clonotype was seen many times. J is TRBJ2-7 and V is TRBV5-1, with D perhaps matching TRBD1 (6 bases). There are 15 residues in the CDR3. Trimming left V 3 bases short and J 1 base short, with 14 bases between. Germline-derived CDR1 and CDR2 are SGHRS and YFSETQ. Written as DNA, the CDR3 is TGCGCCAGCAGCTCCAGGGGCAGTCCATCCTACGAGCAGTACTTC. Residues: CASSSRGSPSYEQYF.

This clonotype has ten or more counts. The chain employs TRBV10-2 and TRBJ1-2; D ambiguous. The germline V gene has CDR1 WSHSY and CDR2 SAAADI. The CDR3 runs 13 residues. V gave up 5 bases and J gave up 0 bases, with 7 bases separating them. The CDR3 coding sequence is TGCGCCAGCAGTACCCCCGCTAACTATGGCTACACCTTC. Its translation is CASSTPANYGYTF.

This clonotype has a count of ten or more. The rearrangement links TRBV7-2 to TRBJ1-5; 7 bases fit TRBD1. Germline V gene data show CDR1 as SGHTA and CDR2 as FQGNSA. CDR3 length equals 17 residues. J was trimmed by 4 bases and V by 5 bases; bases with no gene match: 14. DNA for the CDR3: TGTGCCAGCAGCGGAGGGACAGCGGCCCTGACGAATCAGCCCCAGCATTTT. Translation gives CASSGGTAALTNQPQHF.

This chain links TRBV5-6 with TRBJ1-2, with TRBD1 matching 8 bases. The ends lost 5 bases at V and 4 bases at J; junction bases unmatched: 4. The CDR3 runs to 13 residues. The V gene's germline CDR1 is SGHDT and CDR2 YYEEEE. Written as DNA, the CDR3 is TGTGCCAGCAGGCAACAGGGGGTCTATGGCTACACCTTC. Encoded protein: CASRQQGVYGYTF.

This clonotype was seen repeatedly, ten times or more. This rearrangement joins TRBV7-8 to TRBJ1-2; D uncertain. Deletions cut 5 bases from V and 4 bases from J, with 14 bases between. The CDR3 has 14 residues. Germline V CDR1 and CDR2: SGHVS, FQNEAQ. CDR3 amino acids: CASSPVAYSYGYTF. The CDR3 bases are TGTGCCAGCAGCCCCGTAGCATACTCCTATGGCTACACCTTC.

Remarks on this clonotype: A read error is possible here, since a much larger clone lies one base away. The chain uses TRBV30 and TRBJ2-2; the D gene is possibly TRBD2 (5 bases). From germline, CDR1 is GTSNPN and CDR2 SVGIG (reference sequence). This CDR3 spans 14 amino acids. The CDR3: CAWSVPANTGEPFF. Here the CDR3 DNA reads TGTGCCTGGAGTGTGCCGGCAAACACCGGGGAGCCGTTTTTT.

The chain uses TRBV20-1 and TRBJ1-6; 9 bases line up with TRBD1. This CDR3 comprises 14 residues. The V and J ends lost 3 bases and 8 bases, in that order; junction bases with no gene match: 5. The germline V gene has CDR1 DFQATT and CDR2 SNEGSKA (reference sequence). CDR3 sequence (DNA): TGCAGTGCTAGGGGGACAGGGTTCGATTCACCCCTCCACTTT. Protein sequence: CSARGTGFDSPLHF.

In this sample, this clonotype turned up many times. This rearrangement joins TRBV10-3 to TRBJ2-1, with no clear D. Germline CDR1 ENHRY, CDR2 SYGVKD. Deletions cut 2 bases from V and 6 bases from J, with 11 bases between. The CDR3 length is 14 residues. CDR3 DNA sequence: TGTGCCATCAGTGAGAAGTTGGCGTCCAATGAGCAGTTCTTC. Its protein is CAISEKLASNEQFF.

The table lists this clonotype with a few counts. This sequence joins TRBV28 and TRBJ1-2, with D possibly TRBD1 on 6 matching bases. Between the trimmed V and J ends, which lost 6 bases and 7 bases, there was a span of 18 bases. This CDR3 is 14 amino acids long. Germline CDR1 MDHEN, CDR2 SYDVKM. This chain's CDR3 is CASSPGTTLFGYTF. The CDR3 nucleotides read TGTGCCAGCAGCCCCGGGACAACCCTTTTTGGCTACACCTTC.